Listed here is a single T cell receptor (beta chain). The antigen remains undetermined. Treatment indicated: some 20 received Ad26.COV2.S at low or high dose, single or two shots; 5 received placebo; per-sample allocation not given. At day 63 after the first vaccine or placebo injection, samples were drawn. The donor's status was that of an adult aged 18-55 years in Boston. The sample is drawn from a study of Ad26.COV2.S vaccination and SARS-CoV-2 variants. Background on the study: In the study, Ad26.COV2.S was injected intramuscularly once, or twice 56 days apart. Study results and limitations: Vaccinated and placebo-treated recipients had similar non-spike TCR breadth.

This CDR3 contains 12 residues. V lost 3 bases and J 6 bases, leaving 9 bases between the germline ends. Germline V gene sequence: CDR1 KGHSH, CDR2 LQKENI. This table comes from immunoSEQ multiplex PCR, and its TCRdb copy is limited to in-frame clones, with some not included. The table has 300,000 to 350,000 clones, approximately 86% seen once. Sequenced here: peripheral blood, sampled in a trial of Ad26.COV2.S vaccine versus placebo. The chain is built from TRBV18 and TRBJ2-7, with D possibly matching TRBD2 (5 bases). The sequence came from a person aged 18-65 years who received the Ad26.COV2.S COVID-19 vaccine or a placebo. The CDR3 spells CASSPYAGEQYF. As DNA, the CDR3 is TGTGCCAGCTCACCCTACGCGGGCGAGCAGTACTTC. The whole variable domain, filled in from reference TRBV18 and TRBJ2-7, reads NAGVMQNPRHLVRRRGQEARLRCSPMKGHSHVYWYRQLPEEGLKFMVYLQKENIIDESGMPKERFSAEFPKEGPSILRIQQVVRGDSAAYFCASSPYAGEQYFGPGTRLTVT.